These 18 T cell receptor beta chains originate from one sample sequenced in a study of blood T cell repertoires in COVID-19. Generated by immunoSEQ multiplex PCR, the TCRdb table keeps only in-frame clones and is missing some. The sample has roughly 350,000 clones, around 87% seen once; the top ten hold more than 9%. The sequenced sample was peripheral blood. These receptor sequences come from a woman aged 25 to 45 with COVID-19, enrolled during active disease.

This sequence joins TRBV6-5 and TRBJ2-7, with 9 nucleotides matching TRBD2. Germline V lookup: CDR1 MNHEY, CDR2 SVGAGI. The CDR3 is made up of 13 amino acids. J lost 3 bases, V lost 5 bases, and 2 bases had no gene match. The CDR3 protein is CASSPREGYEQYF. In DNA, the CDR3 is TGTGCCAGCAGTCCGCGGGAGGGCTACGAGCAGTACTTC.

The genes are TRBV27 and TRBJ2-7; a weak D match, TRBD2 (6 bases). Trimming left V 0 bases short and J 5 bases short, with 8 bases between. The CDR3 runs 13 residues. Germline loops: CDR1 MNHEY, CDR2 SMNVEV (reference sequence). CDR3 coding DNA: TGTGCCAGCAGTTTATCGTCGGGGGACGAGCAGTACTTC. Its translation: CASSLSSGDEQYF.

This chain links TRBV5-1 with TRBJ2-5; 9 positions agree with TRBD1. Germline assignment: CDR1 SGHRS and CDR2 YFSETQ. CDR3 length: 16 amino acids. V dropped 4 bases and J dropped 3; count of bases not matched to a gene: 10. The CDR3 loop reads CASSHAPTGGKETQYF. The CDR3 nucleotides are TGCGCCAGCAGCCACGCCCCGACAGGGGGGAAAGAGACCCAGTACTTC.

The chain employs TRBV3-1 (or the pseudogene TRBV3-2) and TRBJ2-1; the match to TRBD2 covers 14 bases. The CDR3 runs to 14 residues. V dropped 5 bases and J dropped 12; count of bases not matched to a gene: 6. Germline values: CDR1 LGHDT, CDR2 YNNKEL (reference sequence). The CDR3 DNA reads TGTGCCAGCAGCGACCGGACTAGCGGGAGGAGGCAGTTCTTC. This sequence encodes CASSDRTSGRRQFF.

This clone appeared once. The chain recombines TRBV27 with TRBJ1-6, with D perhaps TRBD1 (5 bases). CDR1 MNHEY and CDR2 SMNVEV come from the germline V gene (reference sequence). This CDR3 has 16 residues. V gave up 6 bases and J gave up 4 bases, with 16 bases separating them. Here the CDR3 DNA reads TGTGCCAGCAGCACCTGGGGGGGAGGTTATAATTCACCCCTCCACTTT. It encodes CASSTWGGGYNSPLHF.

The V gene is TRBV2, the J gene TRBJ1-2, with 12 positions matching TRBD1. From germline, CDR1 is SNHLY and CDR2 FYNNEI. The CDR3 is 15 residues long. With 6 bases clipped from V and 6 bases from J, the junction kept 8 bases outside the gene matches. This CDR3 is CASSVGTGGWDGYTF. CDR3 DNA sequence: TGTGCCAGCAGCGTTGGGACAGGGGGCTGGGATGGCTACACCTTC.

The table lists this clone with a count of one. The chain recombines TRBV4-1 with TRBJ2-1; possible D gene TRBD2, 5 bases. The V end lost 2 bases, the J end lost 2 bases, and 16 bases lay between the germline ends. The CDR3 length is 17 residues. Per germline, CDR1 MGHRA and CDR2 YSYEKL. Here the CDR3 reads CASSQRGSGSAYNEQFF. The DNA of the CDR3 is TGCGCCAGCAGCCAACGGGGATCTGGTAGCGCCTACAATGAGCAGTTCTTC.

The rearrangement links TRBV30 to TRBJ2-5; the D gene is possibly TRBD1 (6 bases). V was cut by 2 bases and J by 3 bases, with 16 bases left in between. In germline, CDR1 is GTSNPN, CDR2 SVGIG (reference sequence). The CDR3 is made up of 15 amino acids. The CDR3 DNA reads as TGTGCCTGGAGTTCTTCACAGGGTAGAAAAGAGACCCAGTACTTC. It translates to CAWSSSQGRKETQYF. The variable domain in full, with the rest retrieved from reference TRBV30 and TRBJ2-5, is SQTIHQWPATLVQPVGSPLSLECTVEGTSNPNLYWYRQAAGRGLQLLFYSVGIGQISSEVPQNLSASRPQDRQFILSSKKLLLSDSGFYLCAWSSSQGRKETQYFGPGTRLLVL.

This clone was recorded a few times. The chain is built from TRBV27 and TRBJ2-7; no definite D call. Germline V lookup: CDR1 MNHEY, CDR2 SMNVEV (reference sequence). Trimming left V 2 bases short and J 7 bases short, with 18 bases between. The CDR3 has 15 amino acids. The CDR3 DNA sequence: TGTGCCAGCAGTTTAACGGGTGCCCGACCTGAGGAGCAGTACTTC. It specifies CASSLTGARPEEQYF.

This chain links TRBV19 with TRBJ2-2; 8 nucleotides align to TRBD2. The CDR3 contains 14 residues. CDR1 is LNHDA and CDR2 is SQIVND in the germline V gene (reference sequence). The trim removed 4 bases at V and 4 bases at J, leaving 2 bases unmatched. In nucleotides, the CDR3 is TGTGCCAGTAGTACGGGAGGGCGCACCGGGGAGCTGTTTTTT. As protein: CASSTGGRTGELFF.

The chain recombines TRBV15 with TRBJ1-2; D not resolved. The V and J ends lost 0 bases and 4 bases respectively, with 12 bases between them. Germline lookup yields CDR1 LNHNV and CDR2 YYDKDF (reference sequence). The CDR3 runs 15 residues. This CDR3 reads CATSRDIYIPYGYTF. As DNA, the CDR3 is TGTGCCACCAGCAGAGATATATATATTCCCTATGGCTACACCTTC.

This chain links TRBV6-1 with TRBJ1-6; the match to TRBD1 covers 11 bases. CDR1 and CDR2 (germline): MNHNS, SASEGT. V lost 3 bases and J lost 8; bases outside the gene matches: 6. This CDR3 is built from 16 residues. The CDR3 here is CASSDEGTGGYSPLHF. The CDR3 DNA reads as TGTGCCAGCAGTGATGAAGGGACAGGGGGTTATTCACCCCTCCACTTT.

V and J are TRBV19 and TRBJ2-3, with D maybe TRBD2 (5 bases). The CDR3 loop spans 18 amino acids. Germline CDR1 reads LNHDA; CDR2 reads SQIVND (reference sequence). V lost 3 bases to trimming and J lost 2 bases, with 21 bases between them. CDR3 amino acids: CASSIRGSGLGSTDTQYF. CDR3 nucleotides: TGTGCCAGTAGTATCCGAGGGTCGGGATTGGGCTCCACAGATACGCAGTATTTT.

The chain combines TRBV2 with TRBJ2-2; 7 bases are a match to TRBD1. The CDR3 length is 14 residues. The germline V gene encodes CDR1 SNHLY and CDR2 FYNNEI. Trimming took 6 bases from V and 2 from J; bases not matched to a gene: 3. DNA of the CDR3: TGTGCCAGCAGAGGACAGGAAAACACCGGGGAGCTGTTTTTT. The encoded protein is CASRGQENTGELFF.

The V call is TRBV30, the J call TRBJ1-2, with D unclear. The germline V gene has CDR1 GTSNPN and CDR2 SVGIG (reference sequence). V was shortened by 4 bases and J by 2 bases, with 14 bases between the two germline ends. This CDR3 is 14 amino acids long. CDR3 in amino acids: CAWTAGIRNYGYTF. The CDR3 DNA is TGTGCCTGGACGGCGGGAATAAGGAACTATGGCTACACCTTC.

The chain has TRBV2 and TRBJ2-7, with D perhaps TRBD1 (6 bases). Trimming pared 6 bases from V and 5 bases from J, leaving 11 bases between. Germline V CDR1 and CDR2: SNHLY, FYNNEI. The CDR3 runs to 12 residues. The CDR3 DNA sequence: TGTGCCAGCAGGGAACAGGGCCACGAGCAGTACTTC. Translated: CASREQGHEQYF. Supplemented by reference TRBV2 and TRBJ2-7, the full variable domain reads EPEVTQTPSHQVTQMGQEVILRCVPISNHLYFYWYRQILGQKVEFLVSFYNNEISEKSEIFDDQFSVERPDGSNFTLKIRSTKLEDSAMYFCASREQGHEQYFGPGTRLTVT.

The rearrangement links TRBV19 to TRBJ2-1; TRBD1 aligns across 7 bases. The CDR3 is 15 residues long. V shed 5 bases and J 2 bases; nucleotides not matched to a gene: 6. Germline V gives CDR1 LNHDA, CDR2 SQIVND (reference sequence). The CDR3 is CASSDATGPYNEQFF. In nucleotides, the CDR3 is TGTGCCAGTAGTGATGCGACAGGGCCCTACAATGAGCAGTTCTTC.

The chain combines TRBV6-1 with TRBJ2-1, with D possibly TRBD2 on 6 matching bases. The V end lost 3 bases, the J end lost 6 bases, and 15 bases lay between the germline ends. Germline CDR1 reads MNHNS; CDR2 reads SASEGT. CDR3 length: 15 residues. The CDR3 coding sequence is TGTGCCAGCAGTGATCGGCGGGGCGGTTTCAATGAGCAGTTCTTC. As protein: CASSDRRGGFNEQFF.